The clone carrying this T cell receptor beta chain was observed a few times. Its antigen is unidentified. This entry is derived from a study of identical twins. Study results and limitations: Abundant beta clonotypes from cord blood bore fewer insertions; memory repertoires lacked this pattern.

TCRdb fed the 5' RACE reads into MiXCR, producing one record per CDR3 protein. The data contain some 250,000 distinct CDR3 sequences, approximately 5.9% of them singletons. The data were also submitted as part of a second study, on T cells expressing NK-cell markers. Turning to that study: It was from sorted CD3+CD56+NKG2C+, CD3+CD56+NKG2C- and CD3+CD56-NKG2C+ T cells that TCR beta repertoires came. Seven donors tested HCMV-seropositive and one tested seronegative among the eight sequenced.

The clonotype originates from a woman aged 18-35 years in good health. Sequencing used CD8+ T cells sorted from blood.

The CDR3 reads CASSLIAGRRETQYF. DNA of the CDR3: TGCGCCAGCAGCTTGATAGCGGGGCGGAGAGAGACCCAGTACTTC. This chain links TRBV5-1 with TRBJ2-5, with 8 bases matching TRBD2. With V trimmed by 1 base and J by 4 bases, 6 bases remained unmatched. Germline CDR1 is SGHRS and CDR2 is YFSETQ. The CDR3 consists of 15 residues.